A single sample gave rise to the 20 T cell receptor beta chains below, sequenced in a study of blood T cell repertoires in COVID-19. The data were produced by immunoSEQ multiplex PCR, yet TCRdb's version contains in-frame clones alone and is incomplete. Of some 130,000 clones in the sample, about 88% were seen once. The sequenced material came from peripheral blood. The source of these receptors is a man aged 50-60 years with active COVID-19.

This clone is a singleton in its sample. CDR3 nucleotides: TGTGCCAGCAGCCCCGAGAGCTCTGGAAACACCATATATTTT. As protein: CASSPESSGNTIYF. The chain links TRBV3-1 (or the pseudogene TRBV3-2) to TRBJ1-3; D remains ambiguous. From germline, CDR1 is LGHDT and CDR2 YNNKEL (reference sequence). This CDR3 has 14 amino acids. Trimming took off 4 bases at V and 0 bases at J, with 7 bases between the two ends.

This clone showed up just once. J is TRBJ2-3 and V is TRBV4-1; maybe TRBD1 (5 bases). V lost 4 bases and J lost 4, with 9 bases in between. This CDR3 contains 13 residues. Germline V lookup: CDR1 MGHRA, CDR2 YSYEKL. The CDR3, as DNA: TGCGCCAGCAGCCGGCAAGGGGCAGATACGCAGTATTTT. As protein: CASSRQGADTQYF.

CDR3 coding DNA: TGTGCCAGTAGCAGAACAGGGTCCACCGGGGAGCTGTTTTTT. Translating it yields CASSRTGSTGELFF. This chain joins TRBV19 and TRBJ2-2; TRBD1 might be the D (6 bases). The V end lost 6 bases, the J end lost 4 bases, and 12 bases lay between the germline ends. Germline V gene lookup returns CDR1 LNHDA and CDR2 SQIVND (reference sequence). The CDR3 is 14 residues long.

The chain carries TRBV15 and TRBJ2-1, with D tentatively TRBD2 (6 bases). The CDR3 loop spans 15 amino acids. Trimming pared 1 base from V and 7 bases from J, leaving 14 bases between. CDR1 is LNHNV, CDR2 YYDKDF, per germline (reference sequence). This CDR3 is CATSRGLGRGNEQFF. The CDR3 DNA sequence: TGTGCCACCAGCAGAGGACTAGGTAGGGGTAATGAGCAGTTCTTC. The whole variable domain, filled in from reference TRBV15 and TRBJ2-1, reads DAMVIQNPRYQVTQFGKPVTLSCSQTLNHNVMYWYQQKSSQAPKLLFHYYDKDFNNEADTPDNFQSRRPNTSFCFLDIRSPGLGDTAMYLCATSRGLGRGNEQFFGPGTRLTVL.

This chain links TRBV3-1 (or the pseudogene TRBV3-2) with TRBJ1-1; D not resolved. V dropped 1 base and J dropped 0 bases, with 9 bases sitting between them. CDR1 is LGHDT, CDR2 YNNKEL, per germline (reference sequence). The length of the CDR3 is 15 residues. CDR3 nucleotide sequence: TGTGCCAGCAGCCAAGGACACTCCATGAACACTGAAGCTTTCTTT. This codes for CASSQGHSMNTEAFF.

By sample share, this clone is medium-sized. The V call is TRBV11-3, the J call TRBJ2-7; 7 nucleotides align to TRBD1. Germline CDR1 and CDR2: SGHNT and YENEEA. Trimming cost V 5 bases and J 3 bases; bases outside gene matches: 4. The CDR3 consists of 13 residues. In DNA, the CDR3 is TGTGCCAGCAGCCCCGGGACAGACTACGAGCAGTACTTC. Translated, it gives CASSPGTDYEQYF.

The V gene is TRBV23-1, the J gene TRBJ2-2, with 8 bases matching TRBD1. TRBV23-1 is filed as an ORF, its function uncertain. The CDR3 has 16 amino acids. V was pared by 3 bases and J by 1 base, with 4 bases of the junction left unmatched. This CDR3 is CASSQGGTGNTGELFF. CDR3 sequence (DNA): TGCGCCAGCAGTCAGGGCGGGACAGGGAACACCGGGGAGCTGTTTTTT.

CDR3 sequence reads: CASSYSGWGADTQYF. The CDR3 DNA reads TGTGCCAGCAGTTACTCGGGCTGGGGAGCAGATACGCAGTATTTT. V gene TRBV6-5 combines with J gene TRBJ2-3, with TRBD2 as a possible D gene (5 bases). This CDR3 contains 15 residues. V was shortened by 0 bases and J by 4 bases, with 11 bases between the two germline ends. Looked up from germline, CDR1 is MNHEY and CDR2 is SVGAGI.

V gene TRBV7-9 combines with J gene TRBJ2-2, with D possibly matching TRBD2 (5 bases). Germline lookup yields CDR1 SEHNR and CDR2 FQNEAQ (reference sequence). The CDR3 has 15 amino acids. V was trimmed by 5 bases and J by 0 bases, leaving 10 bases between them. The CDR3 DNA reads TGTGCCAGCAGCAACCGGGGAACGAACACCGGGGAGCTGTTTTTT. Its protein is CASSNRGTNTGELFF.

CDR3 nucleotide sequence: TGTGCCACCAGTGATGGGACTAGCGGCTTCTCCTACAATGAGCAGTTCTTC. It yields the protein CATSDGTSGFSYNEQFF. V is TRBV24-1 and J is TRBJ2-1, with 11 bases fitting TRBD2. Germline V gene lookup returns CDR1 KGHDR and CDR2 SFDVKD. CDR3 length: 17 residues. V was clipped by 3 bases and J by 0 bases; unmatched bases: 3.

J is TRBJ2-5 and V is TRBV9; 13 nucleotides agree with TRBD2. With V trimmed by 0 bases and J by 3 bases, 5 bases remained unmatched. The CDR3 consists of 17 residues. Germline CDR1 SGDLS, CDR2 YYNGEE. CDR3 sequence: CASSVEPGLAGEETQYF. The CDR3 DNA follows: TGTGCCAGCAGCGTAGAGCCAGGACTAGCGGGAGAAGAGACCCAGTACTTC.

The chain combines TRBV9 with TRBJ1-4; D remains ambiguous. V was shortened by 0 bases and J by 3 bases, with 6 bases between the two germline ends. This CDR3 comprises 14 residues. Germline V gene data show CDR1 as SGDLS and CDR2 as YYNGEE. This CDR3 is CASSVGQANEKLFF. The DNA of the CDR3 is TGTGCCAGCAGCGTAGGGCAGGCTAATGAAAAACTGTTTTTT.

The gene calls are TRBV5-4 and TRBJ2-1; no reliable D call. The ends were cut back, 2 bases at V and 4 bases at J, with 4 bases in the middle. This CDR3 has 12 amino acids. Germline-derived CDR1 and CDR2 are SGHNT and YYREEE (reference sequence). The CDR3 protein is CASSFQYNEQFF. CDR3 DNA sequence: TGTGCCAGCAGCTTCCAATACAATGAGCAGTTCTTC. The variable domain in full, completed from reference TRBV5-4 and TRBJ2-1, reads ETGVTQSPTHLIKTRGQQVTLRCSSQSGHNTVSWYQQALGQGPQFIFQYYREEENGRGNFPPRFSGLQFPNYSSELNVNALELDDSALYLCASSFQYNEQFFGPGTRLTVL.

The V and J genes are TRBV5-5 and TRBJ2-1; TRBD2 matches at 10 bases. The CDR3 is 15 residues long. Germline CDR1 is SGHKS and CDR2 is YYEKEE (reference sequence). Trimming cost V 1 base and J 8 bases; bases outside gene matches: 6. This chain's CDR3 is CASSLPSGSLDEQFF. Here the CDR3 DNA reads TGTGCCAGCAGCTTGCCTAGCGGGAGTCTGGATGAGCAGTTCTTC.

CDR3 nucleotide sequence: TGTGCCAGCAGTTCCCGGGACAGTTATAATTCACCCCTCCACTTT. Its protein product is CASSSRDSYNSPLHF. The J gene is TRBJ1-6, the V gene TRBV6-5; 7 nucleotides match TRBD1. Germline CDR1 MNHEY, CDR2 SVGAGI. The CDR3 runs 15 residues. The junction had 4 bases not matched to a gene; V was cut back by 4 bases and J by 4 bases.

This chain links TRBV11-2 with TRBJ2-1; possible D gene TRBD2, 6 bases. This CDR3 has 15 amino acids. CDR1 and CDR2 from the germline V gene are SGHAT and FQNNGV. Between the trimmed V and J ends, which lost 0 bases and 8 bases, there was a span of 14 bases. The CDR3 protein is CASSLEGRLAHEQFF. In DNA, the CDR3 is TGTGCCAGCAGCTTAGAGGGTAGGCTAGCGCATGAGCAGTTCTTC.

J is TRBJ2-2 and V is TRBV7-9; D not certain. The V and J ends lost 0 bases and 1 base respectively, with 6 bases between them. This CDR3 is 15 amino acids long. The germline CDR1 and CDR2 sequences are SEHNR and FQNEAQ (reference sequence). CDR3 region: CASSLARMNTGELFF. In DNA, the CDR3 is TGTGCCAGCAGCTTAGCCAGGATGAACACCGGGGAGCTGTTTTTT.

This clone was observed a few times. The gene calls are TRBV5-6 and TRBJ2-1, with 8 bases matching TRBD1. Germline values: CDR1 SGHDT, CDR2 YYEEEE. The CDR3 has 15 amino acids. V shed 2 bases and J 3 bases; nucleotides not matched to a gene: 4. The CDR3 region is CASSLQGVLYNEQFF. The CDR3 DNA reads TGTGCCAGCAGCTTACAGGGGGTTCTCTACAATGAGCAGTTCTTC.

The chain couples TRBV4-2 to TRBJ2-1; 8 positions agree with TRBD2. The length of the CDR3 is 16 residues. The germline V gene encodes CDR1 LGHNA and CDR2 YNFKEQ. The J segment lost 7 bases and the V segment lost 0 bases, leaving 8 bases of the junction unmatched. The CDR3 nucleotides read TGTGCCAGCAGCCAAGATCTTACTAGCGGTGTGAATGAGCAGTTCTTC. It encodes CASSQDLTSGVNEQFF.

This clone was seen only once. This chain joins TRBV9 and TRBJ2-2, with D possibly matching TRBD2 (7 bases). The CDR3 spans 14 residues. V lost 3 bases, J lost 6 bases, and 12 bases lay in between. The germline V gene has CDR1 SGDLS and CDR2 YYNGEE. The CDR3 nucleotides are TGTGCCAGCAGCGCCCGGGGGGCCGCCGGGGAGCTGTTTTTT. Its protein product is CASSARGAAGELFF.